These T cell receptor beta chains were read from a single sample in a study of tumor-infiltrating lymphocytes in primary liver carcinoma. Via MiXCR, TCRdb re-called the multiplex PCR reads, giving one row per CDR3 protein. The table has roughly 80,000 distinct CDR3 sequences, roughly two thirds seen once. The material sequenced was tumor-adjacent normal liver tissue. These TCRs come from a man aged 40-50 years with primary liver carcinoma and hepatitis B virus infection. Each CDR3 is given with its conserved first and last residue. The order of the fields is CDR3 length, V gene, clone size, D gene, J gene, CDR3 DNA, CDR3 protein. D genes are given only for firm matches. Clone size is given for some rows only: seen once, a few or many times, or a class if the clone is expanded.

cdr3_length: 15
v_call: TRBV11-2
clone_size: NA
d_call: NA
j_call: TRBJ2-1
cdr3_nt: TGTGCCAGCATCCGGGAAGCTAGCTCCTACAATGAGCAGTTCTTC
cdr3_aa: CASIREASSYNEQFF

cdr3_length: 13
v_call: TRBV6-6
clone_size: NA
d_call: NA
j_call: TRBJ2-7
cdr3_nt: TGTACTAGCAGTTACAGGGGCGGTCACGAGCAGTACTTC
cdr3_aa: CTSSYRGGHEQYF

cdr3_length: 16
v_call: TRBV6-2/TRBV6-3
clone_size: NA
d_call: TRBD2
j_call: TRBJ2-7
cdr3_nt: TGTGCCAGCAGTTACAGGCTAGCGGGAACATCCCACGAGCAGTACTTC
cdr3_aa: CASSYRLAGTSHEQYF

cdr3_length: 13
v_call: TRBV24-1
clone_size: NA
d_call: NA
j_call: TRBJ2-2
cdr3_nt: TGTGCCACCAGTGATAAGTTCACCGGGGAGCTGTTTTTT
cdr3_aa: CATSDKFTGELFF

cdr3_length: 13
v_call: TRBV12-3/TRBV12-4
clone_size: NA
d_call: TRBD2
j_call: TRBJ2-2
cdr3_nt: TGTGCCGGGGGGGGGGAGATCACCGAGGAGCTGTTTTTT
cdr3_aa: CAGGGEITEELFF

cdr3_length: 15
v_call: TRBV11-2
clone_size: NA
d_call: NA
j_call: TRBJ2-2
cdr3_nt: TGTGCCAGCAGTCTCAGTCGGGAGATAATCGGGGAGCTGTTTTTT
cdr3_aa: CASSLSREIIGELFF

cdr3_length: 16
v_call: TRBV20-1
clone_size: NA
d_call: TRBD1
j_call: TRBJ2-2
cdr3_nt: TGCAGTGCTAGAGACCTGACAGGGGGCGCGGCCGGGGAGCTGTTTTTT
cdr3_aa: CSARDLTGGAAGELFF

cdr3_length: 14
v_call: TRBV6-2/TRBV6-3
clone_size: few
d_call: NA
j_call: TRBJ2-1
cdr3_nt: TGTGCCAGCAATATACAGGGAACCTACAATGAGCAGTTCTTC
cdr3_aa: CASNIQGTYNEQFF

cdr3_length: 16
v_call: TRBV21-1
clone_size: many
d_call: NA
j_call: TRBJ2-1
cdr3_nt: TGTGCCAGCAGCAAAGGGACTAGCGGGAGTGGAAATGAGCAGTTCTTC
cdr3_aa: CASSKGTSGSGNEQFF

cdr3_length: 18
v_call: TRBV7-8
clone_size: NA
d_call: NA
j_call: TRBJ2-1
cdr3_nt: TGTGCCAGCGGCCCGCTTGGAGGCTCAGCGGCCTCCTGCAATGAGCAGTTCTTC
cdr3_aa: CASGPLGGSAASCNEQFF

cdr3_length: 13
v_call: TRBV29-1
clone_size: NA
d_call: NA
j_call: TRBJ1-2
cdr3_nt: TGCAGTTCGGCGGGGGTTCTAGACTATGGCTACACTTTC
cdr3_aa: CSSAGVLDYGYTF

cdr3_length: 14
v_call: TRBV7-8
clone_size: many
d_call: NA
j_call: TRBJ2-1
cdr3_nt: TGTGCCAGCAGCCCCGCCGGGCCACACAATGAGCAGTTCTTC
cdr3_aa: CASSPAGPHNEQFF

cdr3_length: 14
v_call: TRBV29-1
clone_size: NA
d_call: TRBD2
j_call: TRBJ2-1
cdr3_nt: TGCAGCGTTGATGCGGGAGTCGGCTACTATGAGCAGTTCTTC
cdr3_aa: CSVDAGVGYYEQFF

cdr3_length: 18
v_call: TRBV4-1
clone_size: few
d_call: NA
j_call: TRBJ2-6
cdr3_nt: TGCGCCAGCAGCCAGACCCGCACAGGCCGCTCTGGGGCCAACGTCCTGACTTTC
cdr3_aa: CASSQTRTGRSGANVLTF

cdr3_length: 14
v_call: TRBV10-1
clone_size: NA
d_call: NA
j_call: TRBJ2-2
cdr3_nt: TGCGCCAGCAGTGAAGCAGGATACACCCGGGAGCTGTTTTTC
cdr3_aa: CASSEAGYTRELFF

cdr3_length: 15
v_call: TRBV6-5
clone_size: many
d_call: TRBD1
j_call: TRBJ2-7
cdr3_nt: TGTGCCAGCAGACCAAATGGACAGGGTGCTTCGGAGCAGTACTTC
cdr3_aa: CASRPNGQGASEQYF

cdr3_length: 17
v_call: TRBV7-8
clone_size: NA
d_call: NA
j_call: TRBJ2-2
cdr3_nt: TGTGCTAGCAGCATCACATCACCGGGACCCTTCACTGGGGAGCTGTTTTTT
cdr3_aa: CASSITSPGPFTGELFF

cdr3_length: 13
v_call: TRBV12-3/TRBV12-4
clone_size: medium-sized
d_call: NA
j_call: TRBJ1-2
cdr3_nt: TGTGCCAGCAGTTTCCGGGGCTCATATGGCTACACCTTC
cdr3_aa: CASSFRGSYGYTF

cdr3_length: 15
v_call: TRBV6-5
clone_size: NA
d_call: TRBD2
j_call: TRBJ2-1
cdr3_nt: TGTGCCAGTACTCTCAGCGGGAGGCACTACACTGAGCAGCTCTTC
cdr3_aa: CASTLSGRHYTEQLF

cdr3_length: 14
v_call: TRBV29-1
clone_size: NA
d_call: NA
j_call: TRBJ2-7
cdr3_nt: TGCAGCATTGAAGGACGGGGGAAACCCTACGAGCAGTACTTC
cdr3_aa: CSIEGRGKPYEQYF

cdr3_length: 12
v_call: TRBV7-8
clone_size: many
d_call: TRBD2
j_call: TRBJ2-1
cdr3_nt: TGTGCCAGCAGCGCTGGGACTAACGAGCAGTTCTTC
cdr3_aa: CASSAGTNEQFF

cdr3_length: 14
v_call: TRBV6-2/TRBV6-3
clone_size: NA
d_call: NA
j_call: TRBJ2-5
cdr3_nt: TGTGCCAGCAGTCCCAGCAGACAGGCCGAGGCCCAGTACTTC
cdr3_aa: CASSPSRQAEAQYF

cdr3_length: 15
v_call: TRBV12-3/TRBV12-4
clone_size: once
d_call: TRBD2
j_call: TRBJ2-1
cdr3_nt: TGTGCCAGCCTAGCGGGGGCTAGCGGGAGGGCCAGGCTGTTCTTC
cdr3_aa: CASLAGASGRARLFF

cdr3_length: 20
v_call: TRBV6-6
clone_size: NA
d_call: TRBD1
j_call: TRBJ1-2
cdr3_nt: TGTGCCAGCAGCTACTCGCTTAAGACTTTGTTAGGGGGCGATAGCTATGGCTACACCTTC
cdr3_aa: CASSYSLKTLLGGDSYGYTF

cdr3_length: 15
v_call: TRBV4-2
clone_size: many
d_call: TRBD1
j_call: TRBJ2-7
cdr3_nt: TGTGCCAGCAGCCAAGACACAGGGGGCATGAACGAGCAGTACTTC
cdr3_aa: CASSQDTGGMNEQYF

cdr3_length: 17
v_call: TRBV6-2/TRBV6-3
clone_size: NA
d_call: NA
j_call: TRBJ2-1
cdr3_nt: TGTGCCAGCAGTTACTCCCTACCTAGCGTGTTGTACAATGAGCAGTTCTTC
cdr3_aa: CASSYSLPSVLYNEQFF

cdr3_length: 14
v_call: TRBV10-3
clone_size: NA
d_call: NA
j_call: TRBJ1-1
cdr3_nt: TGTGCCGTAAGTGAGCCAAAGAAACACACTGAAGCTTTCTTT
cdr3_aa: CAVSEPKKHTEAFF

cdr3_length: 15
v_call: TRBV11-2
clone_size: medium-sized
d_call: NA
j_call: TRBJ2-7
cdr3_nt: TGTGCCAGCAGCCGACCTAATGCACAGGGCGGTGAGCAGTACTTC
cdr3_aa: CASSRPNAQGGEQYF

cdr3_length: 18
v_call: TRBV7-8
clone_size: NA
d_call: NA
j_call: TRBJ2-1
cdr3_nt: TGTATCAGCAGCCCGCTTGGAGGCTCAGCGGTCTCCTACGATGAGCAGTCCTTC
cdr3_aa: CISSPLGGSAVSYDEQSF

cdr3_length: 15
v_call: TRBV4-2
clone_size: NA
d_call: NA
j_call: TRBJ1-1
cdr3_nt: TGTGCCAACAGCCTTCAACAGGGATCGAGCACTGAAGCTTTCTTT
cdr3_aa: CANSLQQGSSTEAFF

cdr3_length: 12
v_call: TRBV6-1
clone_size: NA
d_call: NA
j_call: TRBJ2-3
cdr3_nt: TGTGCCAGCAGTGAAGTGGAGGAAACATGGTGTTTT
cdr3_aa: CASSEVEETWCF

cdr3_length: 14
v_call: TRBV29-1
clone_size: once
d_call: TRBD2
j_call: TRBJ2-1
cdr3_nt: TGCAGCGTTGCAGCGGGAGTCGGCTACATTGAGCAGTTCTTC
cdr3_aa: CSVAAGVGYIEQFF

cdr3_length: 14
v_call: TRBV29-1
clone_size: medium-sized
d_call: NA
j_call: TRBJ2-5
cdr3_nt: TGCAGCGTTGGTGGCCCGGGACTTCAAGAGACCCAGTACTTC
cdr3_aa: CSVGGPGLQETQYF

cdr3_length: 15
v_call: TRBV11-3
clone_size: few
d_call: TRBD1
j_call: TRBJ2-2
cdr3_nt: TGTGCCAGCAGCACCCGGACAGGGAACACCGGGGAGCTGTTTTTT
cdr3_aa: CASSTRTGNTGELFF

cdr3_length: 15
v_call: TRBV5-4
clone_size: NA
d_call: NA
j_call: TRBJ2-1
cdr3_nt: TGTGCAAGCAGCTTGGGGGGCCCCAATTCCCCCGTACGGTTCTTC
cdr3_aa: CASSLGGPNSPVRFF

cdr3_length: 17
v_call: TRBV10-2
clone_size: NA
d_call: TRBD2
j_call: TRBJ2-3
cdr3_nt: TGCGTCAGCAATGGACTAGTGGGAGCGGGTTTCGCAGATACGCAGTATTTT
cdr3_aa: CVSNGLVGAGFADTQYF

cdr3_length: 14
v_call: TRBV11-2
clone_size: NA
d_call: NA
j_call: TRBJ2-2
cdr3_nt: TGTGCCAGCAGCCCACCTGCGGACACCGGGCAGTTGTATTTT
cdr3_aa: CASSPPADTGQLYF

cdr3_length: 17
v_call: TRBV11-1
clone_size: NA
d_call: NA
j_call: TRBJ2-7
cdr3_nt: TGTGTCAGCAGCTTAGGGCCGGCGGGCGAAGGCTCCTACGAGCAGTACTTC
cdr3_aa: CVSSLGPAGEGSYEQYF

cdr3_length: 15
v_call: TRBV29-1
clone_size: NA
d_call: NA
j_call: TRBJ2-7
cdr3_nt: TGCAGCGTTGAGGAAGAACGGGACGTGAGCTACGAGCAGTACTTT
cdr3_aa: CSVEEERDVSYEQYF

cdr3_length: 14
v_call: TRBV6-1
clone_size: many
d_call: TRBD2
j_call: TRBJ2-7
cdr3_nt: TGTGCCAGCAGGCCCCCCGGACTAGCGGGAGACCAGTACTTC
cdr3_aa: CASRPPGLAGDQYF

cdr3_length: 13
v_call: TRBV29-1
clone_size: few
d_call: NA
j_call: TRBJ2-5
cdr3_nt: TGCAGCGTTGGTAACGGGCATCAAGAGGCCCAGTACTTC
cdr3_aa: CSVGNGHQEAQYF

cdr3_length: 12
v_call: TRBV10-1
clone_size: NA
d_call: NA
j_call: TRBJ2-3
cdr3_nt: TGCACCAGCATTGAGTCGGGGGATACGCAGTATTTT
cdr3_aa: CTSIESGDTQYF

cdr3_length: 16
v_call: TRBV19
clone_size: NA
d_call: NA
j_call: TRBJ1-5
cdr3_nt: TGTGCCAGTAGTATACGAGAGGTCCCCAGCAATCAGCCCCAGCATTTT
cdr3_aa: CASSIREVPSNQPQHF

cdr3_length: 18
v_call: TRBV6-1
clone_size: few
d_call: NA
j_call: TRBJ2-4
cdr3_nt: TGTGCCAGCAGTGGGGAGACAGGCTTTCAGAGGGCCAAAAACATTCAGTACTTC
cdr3_aa: CASSGETGFQRAKNIQYF

cdr3_length: 18
v_call: TRBV4-1
clone_size: many
d_call: NA
j_call: TRBJ2-4
cdr3_nt: TGCGCCAGCAGCCAAGAACAGTTGCGGGATGCGGGCAAAAACATTCAGTACTTC
cdr3_aa: CASSQEQLRDAGKNIQYF